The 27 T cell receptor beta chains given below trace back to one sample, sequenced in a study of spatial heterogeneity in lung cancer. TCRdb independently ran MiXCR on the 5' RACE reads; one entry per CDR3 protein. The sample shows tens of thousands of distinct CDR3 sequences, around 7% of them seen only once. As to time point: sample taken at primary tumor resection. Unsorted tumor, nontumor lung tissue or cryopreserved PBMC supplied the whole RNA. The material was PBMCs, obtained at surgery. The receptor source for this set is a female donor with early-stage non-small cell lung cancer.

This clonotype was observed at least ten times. The CDR3 sequence: CSASRGAFEQYF. CDR3 sequence (DNA): TGCAGTGCTAGCAGGGGTGCCTTCGAGCAGTACTTC. This chain links TRBV20-1 with TRBJ2-7; maybe TRBD1 (6 bases). Trimming cost V 3 bases and J 6 bases, with 12 bases left between them. The germline V gene encodes CDR1 DFQATT and CDR2 SNEGSKA (reference sequence). The CDR3 length is 12 residues.

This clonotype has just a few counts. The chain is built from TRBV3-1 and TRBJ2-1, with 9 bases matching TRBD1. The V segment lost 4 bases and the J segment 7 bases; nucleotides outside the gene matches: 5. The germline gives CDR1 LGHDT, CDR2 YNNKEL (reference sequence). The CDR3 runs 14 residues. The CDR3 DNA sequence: TGTGCCAGCAGCCGGGGGACAGGGTCAAATGAGCAGTTCTTC. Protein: CASSRGTGSNEQFF.

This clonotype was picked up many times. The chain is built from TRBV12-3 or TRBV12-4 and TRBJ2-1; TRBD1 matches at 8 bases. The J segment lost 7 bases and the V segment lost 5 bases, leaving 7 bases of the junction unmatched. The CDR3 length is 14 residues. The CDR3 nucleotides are TGTGCCAGCAGTCCGGACAGGGCGGCGAATGAGCAGTTCTTC. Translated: CASSPDRAANEQFF.

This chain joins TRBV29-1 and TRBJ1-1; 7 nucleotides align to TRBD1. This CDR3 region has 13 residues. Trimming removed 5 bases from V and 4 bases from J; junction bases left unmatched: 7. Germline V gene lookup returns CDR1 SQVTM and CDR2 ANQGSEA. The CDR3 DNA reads TGCAGCGTTTTTCGACAGGGCAGCACTGAAGCTTTCTTT. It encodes CSVFRQGSTEAFF.

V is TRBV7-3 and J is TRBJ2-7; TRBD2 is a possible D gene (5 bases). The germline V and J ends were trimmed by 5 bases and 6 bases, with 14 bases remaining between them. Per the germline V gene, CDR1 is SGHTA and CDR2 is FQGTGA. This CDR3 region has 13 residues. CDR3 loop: CASSQSGVSEQYF. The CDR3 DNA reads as TGTGCCAGCAGCCAGTCCGGGGTCAGCGAGCAGTACTTC.

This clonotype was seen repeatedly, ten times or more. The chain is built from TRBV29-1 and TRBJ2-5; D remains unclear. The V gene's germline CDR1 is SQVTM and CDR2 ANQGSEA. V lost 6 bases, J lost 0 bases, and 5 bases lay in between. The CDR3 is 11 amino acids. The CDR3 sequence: CSVWYQETQYF. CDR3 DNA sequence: TGCAGCGTGTGGTACCAAGAGACCCAGTACTTC.

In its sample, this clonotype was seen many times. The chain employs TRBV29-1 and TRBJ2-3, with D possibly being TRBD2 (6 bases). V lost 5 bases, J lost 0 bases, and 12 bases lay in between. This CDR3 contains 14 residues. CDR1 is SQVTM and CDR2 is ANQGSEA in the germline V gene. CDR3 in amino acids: CSVTSGLSTDTQYF. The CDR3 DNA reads TGCAGCGTTACCAGCGGGCTTAGCACAGATACGCAGTATTTT.

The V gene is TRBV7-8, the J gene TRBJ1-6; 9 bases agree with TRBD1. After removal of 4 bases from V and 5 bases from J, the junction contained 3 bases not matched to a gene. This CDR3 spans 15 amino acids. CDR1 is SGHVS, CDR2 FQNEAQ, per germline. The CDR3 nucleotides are TGTGCCAGCAGCTCGGGACAGGGTAATAATTCACCCCTCCACTTT. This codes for CASSSGQGNNSPLHF.

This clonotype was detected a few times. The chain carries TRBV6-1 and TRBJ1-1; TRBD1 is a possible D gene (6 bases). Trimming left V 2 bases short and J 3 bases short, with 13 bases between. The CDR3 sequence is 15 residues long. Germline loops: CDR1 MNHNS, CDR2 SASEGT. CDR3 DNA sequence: TGTGCCAGCAGTGAAATTGTGGGGGGCGACACTGAAGCTTTCTTT. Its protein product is CASSEIVGGDTEAFF.

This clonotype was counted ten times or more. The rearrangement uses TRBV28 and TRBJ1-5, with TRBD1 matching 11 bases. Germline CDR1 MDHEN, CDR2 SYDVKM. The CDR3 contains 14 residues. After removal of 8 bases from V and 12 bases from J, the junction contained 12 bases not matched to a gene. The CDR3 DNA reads TGTGCCAGCGGACCCTCCGGGACAGGGGGTCACCAGCATTTT. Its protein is CASGPSGTGGHQHF. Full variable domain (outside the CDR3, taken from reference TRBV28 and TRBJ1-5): DVKVTQSSRYLVKRTGEKVFLECVQDMDHENMFWYRQDPGLGLRLIYFSYDVKMKEKGDIPEGYSVSREKKERFSLILESASTNQTSMYLCASGPSGTGGHQHFGDGTRLSIL.

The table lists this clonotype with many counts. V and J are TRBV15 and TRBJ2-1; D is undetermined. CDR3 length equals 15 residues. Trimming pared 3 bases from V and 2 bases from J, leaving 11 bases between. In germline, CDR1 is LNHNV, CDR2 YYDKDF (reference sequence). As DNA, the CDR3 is TGTGCCACCAGCAGTGCAGGTTGGGCCTACAATGAGCAGTTCTTC. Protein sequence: CATSSAGWAYNEQFF.

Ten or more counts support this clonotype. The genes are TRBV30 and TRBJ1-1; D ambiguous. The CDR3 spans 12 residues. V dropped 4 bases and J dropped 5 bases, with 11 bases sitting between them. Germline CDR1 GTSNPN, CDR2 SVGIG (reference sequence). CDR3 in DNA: TGTGCCTGGAAGGACTACCCAACTGAAGCTTTCTTT. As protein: CAWKDYPTEAFF.

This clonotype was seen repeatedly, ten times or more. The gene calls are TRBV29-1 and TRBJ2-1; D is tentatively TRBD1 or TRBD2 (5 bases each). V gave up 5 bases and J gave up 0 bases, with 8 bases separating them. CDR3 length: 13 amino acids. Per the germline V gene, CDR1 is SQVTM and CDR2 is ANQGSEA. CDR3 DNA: TGCAGCGTTCAGAGGGGCTCCTACAATGAGCAGTTCTTC. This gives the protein CSVQRGSYNEQFF.

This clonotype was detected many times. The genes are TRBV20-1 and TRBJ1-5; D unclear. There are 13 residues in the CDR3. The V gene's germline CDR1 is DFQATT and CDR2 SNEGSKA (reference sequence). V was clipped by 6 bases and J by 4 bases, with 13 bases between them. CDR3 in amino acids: CSAIGPFNQPQHF. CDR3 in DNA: TGCAGTGCAATCGGGCCTTTTAATCAGCCCCAGCATTTT.

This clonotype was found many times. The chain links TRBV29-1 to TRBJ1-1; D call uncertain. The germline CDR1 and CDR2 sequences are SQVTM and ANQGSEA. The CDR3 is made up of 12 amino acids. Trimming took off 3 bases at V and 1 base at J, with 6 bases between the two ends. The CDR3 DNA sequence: TGCAGCGTTGATGAGGGGAACACTGAAGCTTTCTTT. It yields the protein CSVDEGNTEAFF.

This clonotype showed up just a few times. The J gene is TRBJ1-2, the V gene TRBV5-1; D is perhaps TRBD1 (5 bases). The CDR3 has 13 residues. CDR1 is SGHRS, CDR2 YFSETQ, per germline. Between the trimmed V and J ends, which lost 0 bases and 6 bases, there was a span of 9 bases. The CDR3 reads CASSLERGHGYTF. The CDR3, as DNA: TGCGCCAGCAGCTTGGAAAGGGGACATGGCTACACCTTC.

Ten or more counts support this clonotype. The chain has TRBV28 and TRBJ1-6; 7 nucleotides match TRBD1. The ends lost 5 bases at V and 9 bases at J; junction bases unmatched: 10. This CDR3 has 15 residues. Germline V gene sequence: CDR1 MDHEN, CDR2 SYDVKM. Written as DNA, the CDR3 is TGTGCCAGCAGTCCTAAGACAGGGAGGGGTTCACCCCTCCACTTT. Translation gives CASSPKTGRGSPLHF. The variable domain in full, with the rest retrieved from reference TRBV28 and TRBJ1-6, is DVKVTQSSRYLVKRTGEKVFLECVQDMDHENMFWYRQDPGLGLRLIYFSYDVKMKEKGDIPEGYSVSREKKERFSLILESASTNQTSMYLCASSPKTGRGSPLHFGNGTRLTVT.

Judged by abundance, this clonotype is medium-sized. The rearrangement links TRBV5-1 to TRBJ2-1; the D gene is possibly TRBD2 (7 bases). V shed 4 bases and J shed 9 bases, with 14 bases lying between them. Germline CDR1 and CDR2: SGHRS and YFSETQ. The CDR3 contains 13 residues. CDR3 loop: CASSPRGAIEQFF. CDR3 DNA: TGCGCCAGCAGCCCCCGGGGGGCCATTGAGCAGTTCTTC. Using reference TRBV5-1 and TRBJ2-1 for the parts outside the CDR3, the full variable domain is KAGVTQTPRYLIKTRGQQVTLSCSPISGHRSVSWYQQTPGQGLQFLFEYFSETQRNKGNFPGRFSGRQFSNSRSEMNVSTLELGDSALYLCASSPRGAIEQFFGPGTRLTVL.

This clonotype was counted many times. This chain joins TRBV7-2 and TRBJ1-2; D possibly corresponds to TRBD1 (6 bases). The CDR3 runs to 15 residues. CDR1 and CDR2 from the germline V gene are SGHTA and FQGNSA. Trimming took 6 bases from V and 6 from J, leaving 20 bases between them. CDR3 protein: CASRIRGASPHGYTF. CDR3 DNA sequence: TGTGCCAGCAGGATTCGGGGGGCGAGTCCGCATGGCTACACCTTC.

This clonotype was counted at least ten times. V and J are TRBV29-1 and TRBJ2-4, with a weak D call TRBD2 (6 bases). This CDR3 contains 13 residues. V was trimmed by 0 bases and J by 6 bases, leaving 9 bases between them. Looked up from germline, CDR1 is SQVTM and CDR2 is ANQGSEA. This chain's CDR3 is CSVEEGGGNIQYF. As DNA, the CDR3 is TGCAGCGTTGAAGAGGGGGGTGGAAACATTCAGTACTTC.

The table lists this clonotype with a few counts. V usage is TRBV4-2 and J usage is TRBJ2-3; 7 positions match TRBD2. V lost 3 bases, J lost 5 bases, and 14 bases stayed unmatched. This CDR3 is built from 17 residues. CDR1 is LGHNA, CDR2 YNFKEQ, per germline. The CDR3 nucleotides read TGTGCCAGCAGCCACAACCGCCTAGCGGTGGTGGGAGATACGCAGTATTTT. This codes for CASSHNRLAVVGDTQYF.

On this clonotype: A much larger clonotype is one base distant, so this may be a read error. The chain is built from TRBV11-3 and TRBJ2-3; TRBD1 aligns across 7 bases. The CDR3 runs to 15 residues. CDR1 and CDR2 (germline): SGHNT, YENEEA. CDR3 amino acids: CTSSLGQMGTDTQYF. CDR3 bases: TGTACCAGCAGCTTGGGACAGATGGGCACAGATACGCAGTATTTT.

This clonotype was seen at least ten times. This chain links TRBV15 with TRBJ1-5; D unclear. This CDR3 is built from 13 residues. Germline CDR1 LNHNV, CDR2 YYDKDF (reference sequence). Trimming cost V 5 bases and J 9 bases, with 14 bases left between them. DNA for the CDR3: TGTGCCACCAGCCGCGACCCGCAGCGGCCCCAGCATTTT. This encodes CATSRDPQRPQHF.

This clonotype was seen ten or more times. CDR3: CASSLVPGGKETQYF. In nucleotides, the CDR3 is TGCGCCAGCAGCTTGGTCCCAGGGGGAAAGGAGACCCAGTACTTC. The chain recombines TRBV5-1 with TRBJ2-5, with 7 bases matching TRBD1. CDR3 size: 15 residues. Germline CDR1 reads SGHRS; CDR2 reads YFSETQ. The V segment lost 0 bases and the J segment 5 bases; nucleotides outside the gene matches: 7.

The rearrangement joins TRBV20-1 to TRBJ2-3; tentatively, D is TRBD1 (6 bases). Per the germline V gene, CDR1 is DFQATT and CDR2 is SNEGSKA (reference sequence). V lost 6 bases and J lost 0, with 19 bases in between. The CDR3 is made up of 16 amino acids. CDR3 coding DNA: TGCAGTGCCGCGAACCCGGACAGATCTAGCACAGATACGCAGTATTTT. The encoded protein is CSAANPDRSSTDTQYF.

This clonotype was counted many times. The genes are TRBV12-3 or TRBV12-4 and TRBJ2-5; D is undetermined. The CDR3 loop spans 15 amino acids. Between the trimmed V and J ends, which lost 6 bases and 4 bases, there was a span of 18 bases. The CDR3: CASSPSRGARETQYF. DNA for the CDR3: TGTGCCAGCAGCCCTTCTAGAGGAGCCAGAGAGACCCAGTACTTC.

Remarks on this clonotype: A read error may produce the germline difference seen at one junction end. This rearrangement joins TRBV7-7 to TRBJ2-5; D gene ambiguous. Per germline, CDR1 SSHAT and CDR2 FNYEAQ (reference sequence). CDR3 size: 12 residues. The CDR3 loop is CASSWDGETQYF. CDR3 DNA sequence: TGTGCTAGCAGCTGGGATGGGGAGACCCAGTACTTC.